What follows are 21 T cell receptor beta chains derived from one specimen sequenced in a study of blood T cell repertoires in COVID-19. Measured with immunoSEQ multiplex PCR; TCRdb has only the in-frame clones, and not every one. In the table there are 310,000 or so clones, 86% of which are singletons. Sequenced input: peripheral blood. The receptor source for this set is a woman aged 50 to 65 with acute or convalescent COVID-19.

The chain combines TRBV4-1 with TRBJ2-7; D unclear. There are 12 residues in the CDR3. The germline CDR1 and CDR2 sequences are MGHRA and YSYEKL. V was pared by 3 bases and J by 2 bases, with 5 bases between. DNA for the CDR3: TGCGCCAGCAGCCAGAGGCCCTACGAGCAGTACTTC. Protein sequence: CASSQRPYEQYF.

CDR3 nucleotides: TGTGCCATCAGTGAGTCAGAAGGGGACCAAGAGACCCAGTACTTC. Translating it yields CAISESEGDQETQYF. The chain links TRBV10-3 to TRBJ2-5; D might be TRBD1 (5 bases). The CDR3 loop spans 15 amino acids. Deletions cut 0 bases from V and 0 bases from J, with 8 bases between. Germline CDR1 and CDR2: ENHRY and SYGVKD.

The V and J genes are TRBV24-1 and TRBJ2-5; TRBD1 aligns across 7 bases. Germline V lookup: CDR1 KGHDR, CDR2 SFDVKD. The V gene end was trimmed by 5 bases and the J gene end by 5 bases; junction bases not matched to a gene: 10. The CDR3 spans 15 residues. The CDR3 spells CATSGPGQHRETQYF. The CDR3 DNA reads TGTGCCACCAGTGGCCCGGGACAGCATAGGGAGACCCAGTACTTC.

This clone was seen only a few times. The chain employs TRBV7-3 and TRBJ1-1; TRBD1 aligns across 8 bases. V lost 5 bases, J lost 6 bases, and 11 bases stayed unmatched. Germline lookup yields CDR1 SGHTA and CDR2 FQGTGA. The CDR3 has 15 amino acids. The CDR3 DNA reads as TGTGCCAGCAGCCGTTTAACAGGGGGATTCGCTGAAGCTTTCTTT. Its protein product is CASSRLTGGFAEAFF.

The chain combines TRBV24-1 with TRBJ1-5; D gene unclear. The CDR3 has 16 amino acids. The V gene's germline CDR1 is KGHDR and CDR2 SFDVKD. V lost 2 bases, J lost 7 bases, and 17 bases lay in between. The CDR3 sequence is CATSDSWGGRIQPQHF. The CDR3 coding sequence is TGTGCCACCAGTGATTCGTGGGGAGGCAGAATCCAGCCCCAGCATTTT.

This clone was counted once. This sequence joins TRBV6-2 or TRBV6-3 and TRBJ2-7; 9 nucleotides agree with TRBD2. Losses at the gene ends were 2 bases for V and 0 bases for J; bases not matched to a gene: 8. This CDR3 contains 17 residues. Per the germline V gene, CDR1 is MNHEY and CDR2 is SVGEGT. The CDR3 protein is CASSYILAGTHSYEQYF. The CDR3 DNA sequence: TGTGCCAGCAGTTACATCCTAGCGGGAACCCACTCCTACGAGCAGTACTTC.

This rearrangement joins TRBV20-1 to TRBJ2-1, with TRBD2 matching over 8 bases. V lost 5 bases to trimming and J lost 9 bases; unmatched junction nucleotides: 3. Germline CDR1 DFQATT, CDR2 SNEGSKA (reference sequence). The CDR3 covers 11 residues. CDR3 region: CSAGTRSEQFF. CDR3 DNA: TGCAGTGCTGGGACTAGATCTGAGCAGTTCTTC.

This clone was found once. V is TRBV6-5 and J is TRBJ1-6; D is unresolved. The CDR3 has 11 residues. Germline V gives CDR1 MNHEY, CDR2 SVGAGI. The germline V and J ends were trimmed by 6 bases and 7 bases, with 4 bases remaining between them. The CDR3: CASRHNSPLHF. The DNA for the CDR3 is TGTGCCAGCAGACACAATTCACCCCTCCACTTT.

The rearrangement links TRBV11-1 to TRBJ2-1, with no clear D. The ends were cut back, 2 bases at V and 5 bases at J, with 10 bases in the middle. CDR3 length: 14 residues. The germline CDR1 and CDR2 sequences are SGHAT and FQDESV (reference sequence). CDR3 nucleotide sequence: TGTGCCAGCAGCTTAATGGCTAGACACAATGAGCAGTTCTTC. Its protein product is CASSLMARHNEQFF.

The V gene is TRBV9, the J gene TRBJ1-1; D is unclear. Trimming stripped 0 bases from V and 6 bases from J, with 18 bases between. This CDR3 region has 16 residues. Per germline, CDR1 SGDLS and CDR2 YYNGEE. This CDR3 is CASSVGHRIAGAEAFF. The DNA for the CDR3 is TGTGCCAGCAGCGTAGGACACAGAATAGCCGGGGCTGAAGCTTTCTTT. Full variable domain (rest looked up from reference TRBV9 and TRBJ1-1): DSGVTQTPKHLITATGQRVTLRCSPRSGDLSVYWYQQSLDQGLQFLIQYYNGEERAKGNILERFSAQQFPDLHSELNLSSLELGDSALYFCASSVGHRIAGAEAFFGQGTRLTVV.

The chain is built from TRBV5-1 and TRBJ1-1; tentatively, D is TRBD1 (5 bases). This CDR3 spans 15 amino acids. The germline V gene encodes CDR1 SGHRS and CDR2 YFSETQ. Between the trimmed V and J ends, which lost 6 bases and 3 bases, there was a span of 18 bases. The CDR3 reads CASTTSGESYTEAFF. CDR3 nucleotides: TGCGCCAGCACCACCTCGGGGGAGAGCTACACTGAAGCTTTCTTT.

V is TRBV18 and J is TRBJ2-1; 7 bases match TRBD2. Germline values: CDR1 KGHSH, CDR2 LQKENI. CDR3 length: 14 residues. J gave up 8 bases and V 8 bases, and 12 bases lay outside the gene matches. For the CDR3, the DNA is TGTGCCAGCATGGGCGGGGAGGGGATCGATGAGCAGTTCTTC. It specifies CASMGGEGIDEQFF.

V gene TRBV30 combines with J gene TRBJ2-1, with TRBD2 matching 11 bases. V was clipped by 5 bases and J by 5 bases; unmatched bases: 8. The CDR3 has 15 residues. From germline, CDR1 is GTSNPN and CDR2 SVGIG (reference sequence). CDR3 DNA: TGTGCCTGGGGAAGCGGGACTAGCGGAAACAATGAGCAGTTCTTC. It yields the protein CAWGSGTSGNNEQFF.

V is TRBV7-3 and J is TRBJ2-5, with D unclear. The CDR3 runs to 13 residues. The V end was cut by 1 base, the J end by 7 bases, with 10 bases between. CDR1 is SGHTA, CDR2 FQGTGA, per germline. The CDR3 bases are TGTGCCAGCAGCTTAATACGGTCCGGGACCCAGTACTTC. Protein: CASSLIRSGTQYF.

J is TRBJ2-5 and V is TRBV9; weak D call: TRBD2 (6 bases). Germline V lookup: CDR1 SGDLS, CDR2 YYNGEE. CDR3 length equals 15 residues. V was pared by 3 bases and J by 1 base, with 13 bases between. CDR3 amino acids: CASSGAGGLQETQYF. CDR3 bases: TGTGCCAGCAGCGGAGCGGGTGGGCTCCAAGAGACCCAGTACTTC.

V and J are TRBV5-8 and TRBJ1-4, with D hard to call. V lost 0 bases to trimming and J lost 4 bases, with 7 bases between them. The CDR3 totals 14 residues. Germline CDR1 reads SGHTS; CDR2 reads YDEGEE. CDR3: CASSLAGINEKLFF. In DNA form, the CDR3 reads TGTGCCAGCAGCTTGGCGGGGATTAATGAAAAACTGTTTTTT.

In this sample, this clone turned up a few times. The gene calls are TRBV27 and TRBJ2-1; TRBD1 is a possible D gene (5 bases). Trimming removed 5 bases from V and 0 bases from J, with 14 bases in between. The CDR3 covers 16 residues. The V gene's germline CDR1 is MNHEY and CDR2 SMNVEV (reference sequence). The CDR3 loop is CASSLRQSISYNEQFF. DNA of the CDR3: TGTGCCAGCAGTCTCAGACAGTCGATCTCCTACAATGAGCAGTTCTTC.

This clone was seen only a few times. The chain carries TRBV18 and TRBJ2-7; 9 bases are a match to TRBD1. The CDR3 has 15 residues. Germline V CDR1 and CDR2: KGHSH, LQKENI. Trimming took 4 bases from V and 1 from J; bases not matched to a gene: 5. The CDR3 DNA follows: TGTGCCAGCTCACGAGAAGGACAGGGGTCCTACGAGCAGTACTTC. This translates into CASSREGQGSYEQYF. The full variable domain, with the rest looked up from reference TRBV18 and TRBJ2-7, is NAGVMQNPRHLVRRRGQEARLRCSPMKGHSHVYWYRQLPEEGLKFMVYLQKENIIDESGMPKERFSAEFPKEGPSILRIQQVVRGDSAAYFCASSREGQGSYEQYFGPGTRLTVT.

This chain connects TRBV20-1 to TRBJ1-1; D uncertain. CDR3 length: 15 amino acids. V lost 3 bases and J 3 bases, leaving 17 bases between the germline ends. Germline V gives CDR1 DFQATT, CDR2 SNEGSKA (reference sequence). The CDR3 here is CSASPMARAYTEAFF. The DNA of the CDR3 is TGCAGTGCTAGTCCGATGGCGAGGGCGTACACTGAAGCTTTCTTT.

V and J are TRBV18 and TRBJ2-2; D is uncertain. V lost 3 bases, J lost 5 bases, and 10 bases lay in between. The CDR3 consists of 14 residues. Germline V lookup: CDR1 KGHSH, CDR2 LQKENI. CDR3 DNA: TGTGCCAGCTCACCTACGGTCATTACCGGGGAGCTGTTTTTT. It yields the protein CASSPTVITGELFF.

This clone was counted a few times. The J gene is TRBJ2-2, the V gene TRBV11-3; 10 positions agree with TRBD1. Trimming removed 4 bases from V and 4 bases from J; junction bases left unmatched: 6. The CDR3 covers 16 residues. Per the germline V gene, CDR1 is SGHNT and CDR2 is YENEEA. CDR3 bases: TGTGCCAGCAGCTCCCGGGACAGGGGTGGCACCGGGGAGCTGTTTTTT. It encodes CASSSRDRGGTGELFF.